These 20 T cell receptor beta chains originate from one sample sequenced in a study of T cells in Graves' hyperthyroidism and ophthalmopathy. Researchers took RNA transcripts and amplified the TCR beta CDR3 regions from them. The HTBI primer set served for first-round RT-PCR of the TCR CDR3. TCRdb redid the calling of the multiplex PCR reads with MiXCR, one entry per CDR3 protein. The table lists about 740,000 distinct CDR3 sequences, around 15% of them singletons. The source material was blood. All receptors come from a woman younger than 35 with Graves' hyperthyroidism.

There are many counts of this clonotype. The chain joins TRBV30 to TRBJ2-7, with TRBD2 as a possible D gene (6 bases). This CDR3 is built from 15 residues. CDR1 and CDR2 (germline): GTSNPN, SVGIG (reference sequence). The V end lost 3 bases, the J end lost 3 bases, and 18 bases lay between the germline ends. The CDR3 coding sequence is TGTGCCTGGAGCCCGGGACTCGCCCTCGACTACGAGCAGTACTTC. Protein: CAWSPGLALDYEQYF.

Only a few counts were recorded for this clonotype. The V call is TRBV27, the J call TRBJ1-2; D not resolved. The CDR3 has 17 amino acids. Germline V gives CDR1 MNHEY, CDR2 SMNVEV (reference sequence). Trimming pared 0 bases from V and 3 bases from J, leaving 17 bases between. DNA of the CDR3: TGTGCCAGCAGTTTATCGATATCCGGCAGAGCTCACTATGGCTACACCTTC. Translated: CASSLSISGRAHYGYTF.

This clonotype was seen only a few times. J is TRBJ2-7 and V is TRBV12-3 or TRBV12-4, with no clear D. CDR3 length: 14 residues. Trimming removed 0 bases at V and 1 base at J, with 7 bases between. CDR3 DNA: TGTGCCAGCAGTTTAGCGCGGCTTTCCTACGAGCAGTACTTC. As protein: CASSLARLSYEQYF.

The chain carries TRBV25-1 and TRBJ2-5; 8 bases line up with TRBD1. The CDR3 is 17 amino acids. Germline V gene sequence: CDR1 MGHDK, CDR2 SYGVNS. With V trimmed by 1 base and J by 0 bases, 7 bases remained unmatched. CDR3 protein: CASSEFGDRRYQETQYF. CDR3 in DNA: TGTGCCAGCAGTGAATTTGGGGACAGGCGGTACCAAGAGACCCAGTACTTC.

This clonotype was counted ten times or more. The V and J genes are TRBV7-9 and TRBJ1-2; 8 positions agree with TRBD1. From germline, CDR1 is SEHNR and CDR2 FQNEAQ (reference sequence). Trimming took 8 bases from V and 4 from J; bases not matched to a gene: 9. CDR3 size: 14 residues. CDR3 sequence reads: CASFTGGFGYGYTF. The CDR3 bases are TGTGCCAGCTTTACAGGGGGATTCGGCTATGGCTACACCTTC.

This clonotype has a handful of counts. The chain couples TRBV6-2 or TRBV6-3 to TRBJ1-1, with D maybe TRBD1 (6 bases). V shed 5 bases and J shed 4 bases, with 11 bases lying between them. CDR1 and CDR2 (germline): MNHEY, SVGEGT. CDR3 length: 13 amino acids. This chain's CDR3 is CASSRTGTTEAFF. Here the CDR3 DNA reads TGTGCCAGCAGTAGAACAGGGACCACTGAAGCTTTCTTT.

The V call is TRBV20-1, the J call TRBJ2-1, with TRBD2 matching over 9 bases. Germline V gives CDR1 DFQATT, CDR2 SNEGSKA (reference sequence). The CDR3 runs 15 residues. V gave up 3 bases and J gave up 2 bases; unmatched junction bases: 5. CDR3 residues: CSASVAGVAYNEQFF. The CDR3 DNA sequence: TGCAGTGCTAGCGTAGCGGGAGTCGCCTACAATGAGCAGTTCTTC.

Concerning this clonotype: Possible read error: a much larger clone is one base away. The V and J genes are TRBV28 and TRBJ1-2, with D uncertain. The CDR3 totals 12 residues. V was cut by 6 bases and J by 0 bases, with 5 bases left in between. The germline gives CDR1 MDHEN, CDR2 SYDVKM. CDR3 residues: CASSRANYGYTF. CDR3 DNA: TGTGCCAGCAGCCGGGCTAACTATGGCTACACCTTC.

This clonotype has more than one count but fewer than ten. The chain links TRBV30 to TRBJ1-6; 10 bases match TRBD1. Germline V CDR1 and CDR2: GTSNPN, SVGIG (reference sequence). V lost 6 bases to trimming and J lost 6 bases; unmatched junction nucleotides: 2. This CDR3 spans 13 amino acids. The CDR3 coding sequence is TGTGCCTGCTGGGACAGGGGTAATTCACCCCTCCACTTT. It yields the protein CACWDRGNSPLHF.

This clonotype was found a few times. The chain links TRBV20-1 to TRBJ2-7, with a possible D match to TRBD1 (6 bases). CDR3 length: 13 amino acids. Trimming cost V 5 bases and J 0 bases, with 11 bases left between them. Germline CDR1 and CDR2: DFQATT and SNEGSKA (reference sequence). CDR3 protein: CSAQTGSSYEQYF. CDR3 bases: TGCAGTGCTCAAACAGGGAGCTCCTACGAGCAGTACTTC.

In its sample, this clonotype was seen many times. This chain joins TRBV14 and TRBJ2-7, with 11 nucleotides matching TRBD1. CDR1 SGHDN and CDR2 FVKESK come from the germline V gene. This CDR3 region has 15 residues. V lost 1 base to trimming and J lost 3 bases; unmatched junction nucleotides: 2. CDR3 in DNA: TGTGCCAGCAGCCAAGGAGGGACAGGGGGCTACGAGCAGTACTTC. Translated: CASSQGGTGGYEQYF.

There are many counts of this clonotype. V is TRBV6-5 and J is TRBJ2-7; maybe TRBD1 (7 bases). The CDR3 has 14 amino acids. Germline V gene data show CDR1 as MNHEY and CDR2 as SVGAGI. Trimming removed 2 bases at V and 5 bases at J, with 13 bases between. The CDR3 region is CASSYRRGVDEQYF. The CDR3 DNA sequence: TGTGCCAGCAGTTACCGCAGGGGGGTCGACGAGCAGTACTTC.

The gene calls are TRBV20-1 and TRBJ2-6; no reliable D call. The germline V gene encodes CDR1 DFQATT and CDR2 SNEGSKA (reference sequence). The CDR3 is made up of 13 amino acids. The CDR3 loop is CSASQPGANVLTF. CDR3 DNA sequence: TGCAGCGCCAGCCAACCTGGGGCCAACGTCCTGACTTTC.

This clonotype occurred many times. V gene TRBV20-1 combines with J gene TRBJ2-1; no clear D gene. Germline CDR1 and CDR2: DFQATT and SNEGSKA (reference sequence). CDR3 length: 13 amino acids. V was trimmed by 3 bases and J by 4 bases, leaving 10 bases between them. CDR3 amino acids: CSARTSAYNEQFF. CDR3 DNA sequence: TGCAGTGCTAGGACGTCAGCGTACAATGAGCAGTTCTTC.

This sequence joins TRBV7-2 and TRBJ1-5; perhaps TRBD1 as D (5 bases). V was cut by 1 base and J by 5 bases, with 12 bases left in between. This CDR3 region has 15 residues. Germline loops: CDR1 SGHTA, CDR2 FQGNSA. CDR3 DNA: TGTGCCAGCAGCTTAGATCAGGGATTACATCAGCCCCAGCATTTT. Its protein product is CASSLDQGLHQPQHF.

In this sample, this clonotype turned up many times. The CDR3 DNA reads TGTGCCAGCAGTTTGGGGAGACTAGCGGGGACGTCCTACGAGCAGTACTTC. Its protein product is CASSLGRLAGTSYEQYF. The V call is TRBV28, the J call TRBJ2-7; TRBD2 agrees at 11 bases. The CDR3 length is 17 residues. The ends lost 3 bases at V and 1 base at J; junction bases unmatched: 8. The V gene's germline CDR1 is MDHEN and CDR2 SYDVKM.

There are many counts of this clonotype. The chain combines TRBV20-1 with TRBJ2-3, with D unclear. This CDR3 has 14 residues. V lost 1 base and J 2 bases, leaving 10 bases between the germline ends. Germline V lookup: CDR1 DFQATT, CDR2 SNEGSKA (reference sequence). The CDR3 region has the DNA TGCAGTGCTAGAGGTTTGGAGCACACAGATACGCAGTATTTT. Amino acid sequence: CSARGLEHTDTQYF.

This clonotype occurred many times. This CDR3 is CSARDSEGYTDTQYF. CDR3 in DNA: TGCAGTGCTAGAGATAGTGAGGGATACACAGATACGCAGTATTTT. The chain uses TRBV20-1 and TRBJ2-3; D possibly corresponds to TRBD2 (5 bases). The germline gives CDR1 DFQATT, CDR2 SNEGSKA (reference sequence). V dropped 0 bases and J dropped 2 bases, with 12 bases sitting between them. The CDR3 runs 15 residues.

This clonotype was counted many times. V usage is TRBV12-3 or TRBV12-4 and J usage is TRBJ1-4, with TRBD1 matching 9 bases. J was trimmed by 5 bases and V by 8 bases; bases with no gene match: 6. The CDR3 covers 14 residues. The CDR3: CASVGQGINEKLFF. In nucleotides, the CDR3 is TGTGCCAGCGTCGGACAGGGGATAAATGAAAAACTGTTTTTT.

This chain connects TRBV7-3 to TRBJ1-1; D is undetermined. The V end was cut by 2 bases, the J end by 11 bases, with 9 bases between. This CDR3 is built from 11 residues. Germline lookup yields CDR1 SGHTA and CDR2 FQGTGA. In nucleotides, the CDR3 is TGTGCCAGCAGCTTATCCCCGGATGCTTTCTTT. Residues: CASSLSPDAFF.